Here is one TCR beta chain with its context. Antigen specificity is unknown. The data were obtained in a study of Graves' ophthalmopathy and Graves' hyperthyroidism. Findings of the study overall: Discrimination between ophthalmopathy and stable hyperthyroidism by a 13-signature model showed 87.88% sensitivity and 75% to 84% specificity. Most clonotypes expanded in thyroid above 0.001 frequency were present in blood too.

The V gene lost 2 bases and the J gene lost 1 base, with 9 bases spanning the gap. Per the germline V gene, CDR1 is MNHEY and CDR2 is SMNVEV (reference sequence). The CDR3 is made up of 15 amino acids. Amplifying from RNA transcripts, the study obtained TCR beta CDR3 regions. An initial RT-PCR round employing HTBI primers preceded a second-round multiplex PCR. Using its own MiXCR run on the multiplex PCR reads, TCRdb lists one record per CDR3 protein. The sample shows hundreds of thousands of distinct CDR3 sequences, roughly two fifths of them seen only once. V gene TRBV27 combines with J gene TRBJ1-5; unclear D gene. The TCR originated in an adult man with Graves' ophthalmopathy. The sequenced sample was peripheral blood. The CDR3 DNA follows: TGTGCCAGCAGTTTACGGTGGGCGAGCAATCAGCCCCAGCATTTT. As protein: CASSLRWASNQPQHF.